This T cell receptor beta chain was obtained from a study of blood T cell repertoires in COVID-19. For the study at large: Some COVID-19 samples were acute and others convalescent; all came from the United States, Italy and Spain.

V was cut by 2 bases and J by 0 bases, with 8 bases left in between. The CDR3 is made up of 14 amino acids. Germline assignment: CDR1 SGHDT and CDR2 YYEEEE. Per the authors' pipeline: Using reference gene primer amplification, nucleated cell counts were estimated. Using immunoSEQ multiplex PCR, the repertoire was profiled, and TCRdb retains in-frame clones only, with some absent. That table is the source of V, J and clone size, and D and trimming were worked out from the DNA. The table lists roughly 250,000 clones, 60% to 75% of them singletons. The TCR sequence derives from a woman older than 75 with acute or convalescent COVID-19. What was sequenced was peripheral blood. The rearrangement joins TRBV5-6 to TRBJ1-1; D might be TRBD1 (5 bases). CDR3 sequence: CASSFGDLNTEAFF. CDR3 coding DNA: TGTGCCAGCAGCTTTGGGGACTTGAACACTGAAGCTTTCTTT.